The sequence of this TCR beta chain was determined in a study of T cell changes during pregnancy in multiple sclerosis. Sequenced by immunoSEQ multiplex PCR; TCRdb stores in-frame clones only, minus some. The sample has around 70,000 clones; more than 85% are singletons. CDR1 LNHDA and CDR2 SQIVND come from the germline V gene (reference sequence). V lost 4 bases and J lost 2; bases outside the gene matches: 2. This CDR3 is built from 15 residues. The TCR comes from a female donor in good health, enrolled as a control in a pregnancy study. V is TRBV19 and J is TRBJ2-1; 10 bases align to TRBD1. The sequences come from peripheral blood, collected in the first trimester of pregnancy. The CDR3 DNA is TGTGCCAGTAGTAAGGACAGGGGGGCCTACAATGAGCAGTTCTTC. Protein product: CASSKDRGAYNEQFF. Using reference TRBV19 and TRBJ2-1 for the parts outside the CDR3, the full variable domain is DGGITQSPKYLFRKEGQNVTLSCEQNLNHDAMYWYRQDPGQGLRLIYYSQIVNDFQKGDIAEGYSVSREKKESFPLTVTSAQKNPTAFYLCASSKDRGAYNEQFFGPGTRLTVL.